This TCR beta chain was identified during a study of cytomegalovirus exposure and HLA in healthy donors (dated 2017 in TCRdb). About the investigation overall: An earlier analysis of approximately 600 of the donors reported more than 250 Gb of sequence data and 117 million unique TCR beta sequences from about 200 million T cells. About 300 gigabases of sequencing data and around 80 million unique TCR sequences made up an early release that covered several hundred HLA-typed donors. Of the approximately 370 genotyped donors, 70% to 90% were placed in the genetic ancestry cluster associated with self-reported Caucasian donors. The study aimed to test whether signatures of past pathogen exposure could be identified by cataloging public T cell receptors. Using immunosequencing, the study profiled T cell repertoires from about 610 subjects and related those repertoires to cytomegalovirus serostatus. Along with the approximately 700-subject first cohort, a separate validation cohort of over a hundred different subjects was used. The study combined high-throughput TCR immunosequencing, statistical association of individual TCRs with disease status, and machine learning to predict cytomegalovirus infection status. A later analysis re-analyzed previously published TCR beta repertoires from several hundred donors and added high-resolution HLA genotyping to study TCR occurrence patterns. Rather than using new phenotypic data, the later analysis identified candidate immune exposures from TCR beta sequences and from how often those sequences occurred across donors. An earlier analysis of roughly 580 of the donors used high-throughput TCR beta sequencing to judge whether each TCR beta V gene segment behaved as functional or pseudogenic. Donor age, sex, ethnicity and CMV serostatus were collected together with the repertoire data. A later genetic analysis took genome-wide SNP genotypes for about 55% of the 666 donors and used that subset as a discovery cohort. Every discovery cohort repertoire had been produced on one sequencing platform. Class I and class II HLA loci were covered by the typing at four-digit resolution. Typing coverage varied by locus: roughly 629-630 donors for A, B, C, DRB1 and DQB1; roughly 520 for DQA1; more than 600 for DPA1; more than 450 for DPB1. Because of strong linkage in the cohort, a handful of DR-DQ haplotypes were treated as single units for association and clustering. Among about 390 genotyped donors of the cohort, an average of approximately 240,000 unique TCR beta nucleotide sequences were sequenced per donor, around 18% of them non-productive. Study-wide conclusions, independent of this receptor: Cytomegalovirus status was reported to be diagnosed by the classifier with high specificity and sensitivity in both the original and validation cohorts. According to a later genetic analysis, donors in an Asian-associated ancestry cluster had fewer N-insertions in productive TCRs than the approximately 610-donor mean. At a false discovery rate of 0.05, a later analysis linked some 17,000 TCR beta sequences to specific HLA alleles. In a later analysis, several top co-occurrence clusters were reported to appear linked to parvovirus B19, influenza, CMV and Epstein-Barr virus. Because the 87-base-pair reads could not distinguish some IMGT-functional V segments, including TRBV6-2 and TRBV6-3, those segments were excluded. Sequencing depth was assumed to be roughly uniform across donors in the presence/absence analyses, though that assumption may not hold. It was suggested by the authors that the approach could potentially be generalized to other disease states and immunological phenotypes. A later analysis found that TCR association rates varied across HLA loci, with DRB1 alleles showing the most associated TCRs and HLA-C alleles the fewest. Broadly in line with IMGT annotations, most TCR beta V segments showed up in productive rearrangements about 90% or about 30% of the time in an earlier analysis of around 550 of the donors. When HLA alleles, especially DR and DQ, strongly co-occurred, TCR associations were difficult to assign to individual alleles. Compared with equally common non-associated chains, HLA-associated TCR beta chains in a later analysis were more clonally expanded and had lower generation probabilities. A further reported finding was that TCR beta sequences accurately predicted the HLA-A and HLA-B alleles for most subjects in the first cohort. This cohort had only TCR beta chains sequenced, and the lack of alpha or paired-chain data limited which features could be detected. Immune exposure information for the cohort was limited to CMV serostatus. Because some donors lacked HLA typing at each locus, the association tests relied only on the typed subset. Linkage disequilibrium might explain the correlated functional status among segregating V segments, but an unknown experimental factor could not be excluded. A later analysis found that most CMV-associated TCR beta chains appeared HLA-restricted, with HLA associations seemingly driven largely by CMV exposure. The study gave a list of 150 to 200 TCR beta chains associated with cytomegalovirus. Some 15 rarely observed V segments, including chromosome 9 orphons, were excluded from the earlier analysis of approximately 500 of the donors because counts were too low. An association between a missense DCLRE1C variant and V-gene and J-gene trimming of TCR beta chains was found in a later genetic analysis and replicated in an independent cohort. Most TCR sequences were observed very rarely across donors, whereas some public TCRs were present in many individuals. In vitro tests confirmed that a few of the cytomegalovirus-associated TCR beta chains recognize cytomegalovirus antigens. A cluster of highly shared sequence variants was judged likely to be a technical artifact of the sequencing pipeline.

Library construction relied on the immunoSEQ multiplex PCR assay. For the multiplex PCR, a mixture combining 60 forward primers for TCR Vbeta segments and 13 reverse primers for TCR Jbeta segments was used. The CDR3 region of rearranged TCR beta genes was amplified from genomic DNA by a multiplex PCR assay. The amplified TCR beta libraries were sequenced on the Illumina HiSeq System as 87-base-pair reads. The original pipeline was this. In a later analysis, tens of millions of unique TCR beta chains were counted across the 666 repertoires, and some 10 million of these chains were shared by at least two donors. A nearest-neighbor algorithm error-corrected the raw reads and collapsed the reads into unique sequences, merging closely related sequences to remove PCR and sequencing errors. Alignment of CDR3 sequences to IMGT reference sequences was used to assign V, D and J gene segments. For a sequence to be retained, a match of at least six nucleotides was required to both a V gene segment and a J gene segment. Rearrangements were called productive when the CDR3 lacked stop codons and stayed in frame with V and J; all others were non-productive. Following IMGT convention, CDR3 was defined as the stretch from the second conserved V-encoded cysteine to the conserved J-encoded phenylalanine. The earlier analysis of 587 of the donors excluded sequences that lacked an unambiguous match to a single V gene segment. An earlier analysis of a few hundred of the donors called V segments functional above 56.7% productive rearrangements and segregating when the between-donor standard deviation exceeded 5%. A statistical classification framework was developed to diagnose cytomegalovirus status using the catalog of TCR beta chain sequences. V and J gene assignment, in a later analysis, came from comparing TCR nucleotide sequences with IMGT/GENE-DB human TR gene sequences. The TCRdist pipeline was used in a later analysis to assign CDR3 sequences and most-parsimonious VDJ recombination scenarios. In a later analysis, each TCR beta chain was defined by its CDR3 amino acid sequence together with its V-gene family, and reads lacking a unique V-gene family were excluded. In a later analysis, approximately 590 highly shared, low-generation-probability nucleotide sequences were removed to address suspected cross-contamination and a sequencing artifact. In a later analysis, a clonal expansion index was calculated for each public chain from normalized within-repertoire ranks of inferred template counts. In a later analysis, generation probabilities were computed using a VDJ recombination model fitted to out-of-frame rearrangements, and the results were checked against IGoR. Hypergeometric tests were used in a later analysis to score TCR-TCR, TCR-HLA and TCR-CMV co-occurrence, with a repertoire-size bias correction applied to the TCR pairs. A later analysis estimated false discovery rates by permuting HLA or CMV assignments 20 times. In a later analysis, co-occurring TCRs were grouped with DBSCAN, and TCRdist sequence similarity was added when clustering was performed within HLA-allele-positive subsets. For co-occurrence clustering, repertoires with fewer than 30,000 or more than 120,000 public chains were excluded, along with 4 to 6 repertoires with anomalous nucleotide sharing. Not all clones reach the TCRdb copy of this immuneACCESS table, which keeps in-frame sequences only. Checked studies attribute under half of the gap to unresolved V genes and leave the rest unexplained. The D gene and trimming were derived from the DNA, and the V and J assignments and clone size from that table. The sample table records around 250,000 clones; around 80% of these occur just once. The ten largest account for around 8.3% of the sample.

The CDR3 numbers 13 residues from cysteine through phenylalanine. Kept here is only the CDR3 DNA, which spans 39 bases and is read in frame from base 1. Via the germline V gene, CDR1 is MNHNS and CDR2 SASEGT. Compared with germline, V lacks 6 bases and J lacks 4 bases; bases without a gene match: 5. The cohort was made up of approximately 670 healthy bone marrow donors. At the time of sampling, every cohort member was nominally healthy, though immune exposures that went unrecorded were likely present. The donor was CMV seropositive and belonged to the group of about 290 seropositive cohort members. A peripheral blood sample was provided by each donor, and peripheral blood mononuclear cells were used for TCR beta sequencing. Genomic DNA was extracted from the blood cell samples with the Qiagen DNeasy Blood Extraction Kit. With regard to this clone: Its antigen is unknown. Base qualities were left out, and no much larger clone turns up one base away.

This TCR derives from a woman aged 60-75 years in good health and CMV-seropositive. Recombination joined TRBV6-1 with TRBJ2-5; 7 nucleotides in the junction match TRBD2. The sequenced sample consisted of PBMCs. The CDR3 region reads CASSRLALETQYF. The nucleotide sequence reads as follows: TGTGCCAGCAGCAGACTAGCTTTAGAGACCCAGTACTTC.